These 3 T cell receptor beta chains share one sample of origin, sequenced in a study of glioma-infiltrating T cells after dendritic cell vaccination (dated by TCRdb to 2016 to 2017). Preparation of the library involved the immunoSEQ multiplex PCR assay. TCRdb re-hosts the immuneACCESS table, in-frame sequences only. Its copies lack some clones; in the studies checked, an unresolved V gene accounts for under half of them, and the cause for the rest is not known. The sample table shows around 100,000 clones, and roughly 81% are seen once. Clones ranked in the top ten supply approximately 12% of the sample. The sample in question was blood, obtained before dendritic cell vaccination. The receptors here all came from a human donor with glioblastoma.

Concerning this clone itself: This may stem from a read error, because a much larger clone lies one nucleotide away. CDR3 region: CASSQAGQNIQYF. For the CDR3, the DNA is TGTGCCAGCAGCCAGGCGGGACAAAACATTCAGTACTTC. The chain carries TRBV4-2 and TRBJ2-4, with a possible D match to TRBD2 (6 bases). Deletions cut 3 bases from V and 5 bases from J, with 8 bases between. Germline values: CDR1 LGHNA, CDR2 YNFKEQ. This CDR3 is 13 amino acids long.

This CDR3 is CASSIGPGGLPLHF. Written as DNA, the CDR3 is TGTGCCAGTAGTATAGGACCAGGTGGCTTGCCCCTCCACTTT. This chain links TRBV19 with TRBJ1-6; D not resolved. From germline, CDR1 is LNHDA and CDR2 SQIVND (reference sequence). The V end lost 1 base, the J end lost 13 bases, and 14 bases lay between the germline ends. The CDR3 spans 14 residues.

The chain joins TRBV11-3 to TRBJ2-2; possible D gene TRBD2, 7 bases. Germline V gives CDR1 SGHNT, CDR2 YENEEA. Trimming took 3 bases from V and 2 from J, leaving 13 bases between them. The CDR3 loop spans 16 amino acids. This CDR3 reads CASSLRRGPNTGELFF. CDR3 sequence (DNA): TGTGCCAGCAGCTTGCGGCGGGGGCCAAACACCGGGGAGCTGTTTTTT.